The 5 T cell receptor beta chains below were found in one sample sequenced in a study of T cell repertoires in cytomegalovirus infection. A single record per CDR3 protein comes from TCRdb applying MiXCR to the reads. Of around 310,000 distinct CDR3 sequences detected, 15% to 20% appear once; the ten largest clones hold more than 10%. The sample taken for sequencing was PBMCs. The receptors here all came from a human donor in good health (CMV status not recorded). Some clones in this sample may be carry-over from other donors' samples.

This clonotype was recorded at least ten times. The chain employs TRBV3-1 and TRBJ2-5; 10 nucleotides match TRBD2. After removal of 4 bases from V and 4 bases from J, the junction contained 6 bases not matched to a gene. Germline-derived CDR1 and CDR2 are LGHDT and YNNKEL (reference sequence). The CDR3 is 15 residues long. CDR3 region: CASSRSGGARETQYF. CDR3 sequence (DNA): TGTGCCAGCAGCCGGAGCGGGGGGGCCAGAGAGACCCAGTACTTC.

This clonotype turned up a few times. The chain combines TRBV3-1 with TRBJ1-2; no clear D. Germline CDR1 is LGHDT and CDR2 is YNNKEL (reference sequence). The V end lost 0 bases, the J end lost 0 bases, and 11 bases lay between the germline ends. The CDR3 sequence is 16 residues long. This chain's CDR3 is CASSQDFYRTNYGYTF. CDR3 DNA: TGTGCCAGCAGCCAAGATTTTTACAGAACTAACTATGGCTACACCTTC.

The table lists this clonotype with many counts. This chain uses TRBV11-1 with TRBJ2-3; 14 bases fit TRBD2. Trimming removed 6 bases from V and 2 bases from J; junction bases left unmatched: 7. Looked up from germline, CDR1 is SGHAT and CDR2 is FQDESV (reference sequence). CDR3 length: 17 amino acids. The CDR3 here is CASSRGTSGGNTDTQYF. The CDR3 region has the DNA TGTGCCAGCAGTCGGGGGACTAGCGGGGGAAACACAGATACGCAGTATTTT.

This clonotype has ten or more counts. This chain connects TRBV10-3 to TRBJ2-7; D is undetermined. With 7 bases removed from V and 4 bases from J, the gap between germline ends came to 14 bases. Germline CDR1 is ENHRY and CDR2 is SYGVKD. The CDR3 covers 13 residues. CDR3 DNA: TGTGCCATCATCCCAGGATTCGGTTACGAGCAGTACTTC. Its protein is CAIIPGFGYEQYF.

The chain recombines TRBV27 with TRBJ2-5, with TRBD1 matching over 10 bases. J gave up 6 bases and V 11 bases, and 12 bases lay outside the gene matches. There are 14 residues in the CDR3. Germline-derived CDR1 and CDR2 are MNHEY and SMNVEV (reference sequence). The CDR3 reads CAAAQTGGRQTQYF. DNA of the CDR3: TGTGCCGCAGCCCAGACAGGGGGCCGACAGACCCAGTACTTC.